A single sample is the source of the 16 T cell receptor beta chains below, sequenced in a study of T cells after yellow fever vaccination. In TCRdb, the 5' RACE reads were re-called with MiXCR into one record per CDR3 protein. Among approximately 600,000 distinct CDR3 sequences listed, roughly 12% were seen once. The sequencing used PBMCs, collected on the day of the yellow fever booster vaccination. All receptors come from a man younger than 45 who received the YFV17D yellow fever vaccine.

The gene calls are TRBV10-3 and TRBJ1-1; D gene ambiguous. The germline V gene has CDR1 ENHRY and CDR2 SYGVKD. V was shortened by 7 bases and J by 1 base, with 10 bases between the two germline ends. The CDR3 contains 13 residues. CDR3 in amino acids: CAITKHTNTEAFF. CDR3 DNA: TGTGCCATCACCAAACATACGAACACTGAAGCTTTCTTT.

This clonotype has a handful of counts. This sequence joins TRBV11-2 and TRBJ2-2; 12 bases map to TRBD2. Per germline, CDR1 SGHAT and CDR2 FQNNGV. Trimming removed 3 bases from V and 5 bases from J; junction bases left unmatched: 7. The CDR3 totals 17 residues. The CDR3 is CASSFELAGGATGELFF. The CDR3 DNA is TGTGCCAGCAGCTTTGAACTAGCGGGAGGAGCTACCGGGGAGCTGTTTTTT.

The chain joins TRBV29-1 to TRBJ2-1; D uncertain. The CDR3 totals 14 residues. V lost 4 bases and J 10 bases, leaving 20 bases between the germline ends. Per the germline V gene, CDR1 is SQVTM and CDR2 is ANQGSEA. CDR3 amino acids: CSVGPGQLNREQFF. The CDR3 nucleotides are TGCAGCGTTGGCCCCGGCCAGCTGAATCGAGAGCAGTTCTTC.

The chain joins TRBV20-1 to TRBJ1-5; 7 nucleotides align to TRBD1. The V segment lost 0 bases and the J segment 5 bases; nucleotides outside the gene matches: 10. The CDR3 length is 16 residues. CDR1 and CDR2 (germline): DFQATT, SNEGSKA (reference sequence). The CDR3 nucleotides are TGCAGTGCTAGAGACACTGACAGGGTGGGTCATCAGCCCCAGCATTTT. Translating it yields CSARDTDRVGHQPQHF.

This clonotype has only a few counts. This chain links TRBV7-9 with TRBJ2-5; D unresolved. The CDR3 loop spans 14 amino acids. Germline V gene sequence: CDR1 SEHNR, CDR2 FQNEAQ (reference sequence). The germline V and J ends were trimmed by 3 bases and 1 base, with 9 bases remaining between them. CDR3 protein: CASSFPSSQETQYF. The CDR3 DNA follows: TGTGCCAGCAGCTTCCCCTCTAGCCAAGAGACCCAGTACTTC.

This clonotype was picked up many times. This chain links TRBV25-1 with TRBJ2-3; D is possibly TRBD2 (5 bases). Per germline, CDR1 MGHDK and CDR2 SYGVNS. Trimming stripped 7 bases from V and 6 bases from J, with 11 bases between. The CDR3 is 12 amino acids. The CDR3 loop is CASTGGPDTQYF. CDR3 sequence (DNA): TGTGCCAGCACAGGAGGTCCGGATACGCAGTATTTT.

This clonotype came up a few times. The gene calls are TRBV29-1 and TRBJ2-6; the D is unclear. V shed 3 bases and J shed 0 bases, with 9 bases lying between them. CDR1 is SQVTM and CDR2 is ANQGSEA in the germline V gene. The CDR3 runs 15 residues. The CDR3: CSVDHRASGANVLTF. CDR3 sequence (DNA): TGCAGCGTTGACCATCGGGCCTCTGGGGCCAACGTCCTGACTTTC.

This clonotype was seen only a few times. This chain uses TRBV5-4 with TRBJ2-3; the D is unclear. CDR1 is SGHNT, CDR2 YYREEE, per germline (reference sequence). This CDR3 has 12 amino acids. The V gene lost 1 base and the J gene lost 8 bases, with 8 bases spanning the gap. Here the CDR3 DNA reads TGTGCCAGCAGCTTGACCGAAGGTACGCAGTATTTT. This sequence encodes CASSLTEGTQYF.

The genes are TRBV5-5 and TRBJ2-2; D call uncertain. V lost 4 bases, J lost 3 bases, and 7 bases lay in between. CDR1 SGHKS and CDR2 YYEKEE come from the germline V gene (reference sequence). The length of the CDR3 is 13 residues. CDR3 sequence: CASSERHTGELFF. As DNA, the CDR3 is TGTGCCAGCAGCGAAAGGCACACCGGGGAGCTGTTTTTT.

This clonotype was picked up many times. The chain is built from TRBV7-8 and TRBJ2-3; D perhaps matches TRBD1 (6 bases). This CDR3 contains 13 residues. From germline, CDR1 is SGHVS and CDR2 FQNEAQ. The germline V and J ends were trimmed by 6 bases and 4 bases, with 11 bases remaining between them. The CDR3 is CASRLRQADTQYF. In DNA, the CDR3 is TGTGCCAGCAGATTAAGACAGGCAGATACGCAGTATTTT.

The chain joins TRBV29-1 to TRBJ2-1, with 8 bases identical to TRBD2. J gave up 0 bases and V 2 bases, and 9 bases lay outside the gene matches. The CDR3 length is 17 residues. Germline V lookup: CDR1 SQVTM, CDR2 ANQGSEA. In nucleotides, the CDR3 is TGCAGCGTTGAATACTTTAGCGGGGAGAGCTCCTACAATGAGCAGTTCTTC. Residues: CSVEYFSGESSYNEQFF.

In this sample, this clonotype turned up a few times. This chain links TRBV24-1 with TRBJ2-3; either TRBD1 or TRBD2 may fit D (5 bases each). The germline V gene encodes CDR1 KGHDR and CDR2 SFDVKD. CDR3 length: 16 residues. Trimming took off 7 bases at V and 5 bases at J, with 21 bases between the two ends. The CDR3 nucleotides are TGTGCCACCAGAGCCCCCCGGGGCGCTGGGGGAGATACGCAGTATTTT. Its translation: CATRAPRGAGGDTQYF.

This clonotype was seen only a few times. The V gene is TRBV25-1, the J gene TRBJ1-6, with D unclear. This CDR3 has 13 amino acids. The germline V gene has CDR1 MGHDK and CDR2 SYGVNS. V lost 1 base and J lost 13, with 11 bases in between. CDR3 in amino acids: CASSESRRSPLHF. CDR3 coding DNA: TGTGCCAGCAGTGAATCCAGGAGATCGCCCCTCCACTTT.

This clonotype has ten or more counts. V and J are TRBV29-1 and TRBJ2-1; D not certain. V lost 4 bases and J lost 7, with 8 bases in between. The germline CDR1 and CDR2 sequences are SQVTM and ANQGSEA. This CDR3 region has 11 residues. The CDR3 loop is CSVAGLNEQFF. The DNA for the CDR3 is TGCAGCGTTGCCGGGTTGAATGAGCAGTTCTTC.

This rearrangement joins TRBV5-6 to TRBJ2-2, with D uncertain. The CDR3 consists of 13 residues. Trimming cost V 4 bases and J 7 bases, with 11 bases left between them. CDR1 and CDR2 (germline): SGHDT, YYEEEE. The CDR3, as DNA: TGTGCCAGCAGCAGATGGGCGCTCGGGGAGCTGTTTTTT. This translates into CASSRWALGELFF.

The table lists this clonotype with a few counts. This sequence joins TRBV29-1 and TRBJ1-2; D perhaps matches TRBD1 (6 bases). This CDR3 has 13 residues. Trimming stripped 3 bases from V and 4 bases from J, with 12 bases between. From germline, CDR1 is SQVTM and CDR2 ANQGSEA. CDR3 nucleotides: TGCAGCGTTGAGGGCGGGACAAGCTATGGCTACACCTTC. Protein product: CSVEGGTSYGYTF.